The rows below give T cell receptor beta chains drawn from one sample of a study of blood T cell repertoires in COVID-19. Measured with immunoSEQ multiplex PCR; TCRdb has only the in-frame clones, and not every one. Of about 260,000 clones detected, around 87% appear once; the ten largest clones hold about 1.6%. The sample was peripheral blood. The receptor set was obtained from a woman aged 40-49 years who had recovered from COVID-19. The CDR3 runs from the conserved cysteine through the conserved F or W. D genes are given only for firm matches. Clone size is shown for a subset of rows, as once, few, many or a class of expanded clone.

d_gene	v_gene	abundance	j_gene	CDR3nt	CDR3aa
NA	TRBV28	NA	TRBJ1-1	TGTGCCAGCAGTTCGGCGGCCTTGGCTGAAGCTTTCTTT	CASSSAALAEAFF
TRBD2	TRBV13	NA	TRBJ2-1	TGTGCCAGCAGCCCCAATAGGCGGGGGGAGTTCTTC	CASSPNRRGEFF
TRBD1	TRBV4-3	NA	TRBJ1-2	TGCGCCAGCAGCCAAAGACAGGGGCATTTTATCGATGGCTACACCTTC	CASSQRQGHFIDGYTF
TRBD2	TRBV18	NA	TRBJ2-7	TGTGCCAGCTCACCGGGACTAGAGAACGAGCAGTACTTC	CASSPGLENEQYF
TRBD1	TRBV29-1	NA	TRBJ1-4	TGCAGCGTTCCGGGACAGGGGGCAACTAATGAAAAACTGTTTTTT	CSVPGQGATNEKLFF
TRBD2	TRBV25-1	NA	TRBJ2-3	TGTGCCAGCAGTGAAATGCGGGGGGCCTTGGATACGCAGTATTTT	CASSEMRGALDTQYF
NA	TRBV15	NA	TRBJ2-3	TGTGCCACCAGCAGAGCTTGGGGGCCAGGTACAGATACGCAGTATTTT	CATSRAWGPGTDTQYF
NA	TRBV6-5	NA	TRBJ2-6	TGTGCCAGCAGTTATCACCGGGGCTCTGGGGCCAACGTCCTGACTTTC	CASSYHRGSGANVLTF
NA	TRBV19	NA	TRBJ2-6	TGTGCCAGTAGTATACACCCGGGACACTCCTCTGGGGCCAACGTCCTGACTTTC	CASSIHPGHSSGANVLTF
NA	TRBV5-1	NA	TRBJ2-7	TGCGCCAGCAGCTTGGGCCAGGTAGACTCCTACGAGCAGTACTTC	CASSLGQVDSYEQYF
TRBD1	TRBV7-2	NA	TRBJ1-6	TGTGCCAGCAGCACGCACAGGGGAGGAAATTCACCCCTCCACTTT	CASSTHRGGNSPLHF
NA	TRBV7-2	NA	TRBJ2-7	TGTGCCAGCAGCCCTAGACCCACGGCTTACGAGCAGTACTTC	CASSPRPTAYEQYF
NA	TRBV7-2	NA	TRBJ1-2	TGTGCCAGCAGCTTAGTGCCGGGGGGTGGTGGCTACACCTTC	CASSLVPGGGGYTF
NA	TRBV5-5	many	TRBJ1-1	TGTGCCAGCAGCTCAGGGGCCACTGAAGCTTTCTTT	CASSSGATEAFF
NA	TRBV29-1	NA	TRBJ2-3	TGCAGCGTTGCCCTAACCAAGAGGGCCCCAGCGGATACGCAGTATTTT	CSVALTKRAPADTQYF
TRBD2	TRBV9	NA	TRBJ2-1	TGTGCCAGCAGCGTAGCCCTAGCGGGGGGGATGCAGTTCTTC	CASSVALAGGMQFF
NA	TRBV25-1	NA	TRBJ2-2	TGTGCCAGCAGTGAATACGTTAGCTACAACACCGGGGAGCTGTTTTTT	CASSEYVSYNTGELFF
NA	TRBV4-1	NA	TRBJ1-5	TGCGCCAGCAGCCAACGCTACAGCAATCAGCCCCAGCATTTT	CASSQRYSNQPQHF
TRBD2	TRBV2	NA	TRBJ2-5	TGTGCCAGCAGTGATAGGGGCTACTCGGGAGGGACCCAGTACTTC	CASSDRGYSGGTQYF
NA	TRBV9	once	TRBJ2-7	TGTGCCAGCAGCCCCTCTAGGGGGGGTAGGCCCTACGAGCAGTACTTC	CASSPSRGGRPYEQYF
NA	TRBV9	NA	TRBJ1-1	TGTGCCAGCAGCCGTGGAGGAGGGAACACTGAAGCTTTCTTT	CASSRGGGNTEAFF
NA	TRBV3-1/TRBV3-2	NA	TRBJ2-5	TGTGCCAGCAGCCAACCTTACCAAGAGACCCAGTACTTC	CASSQPYQETQYF
NA	TRBV9	NA	TRBJ1-3	TGTGCCAGCAGCGATGGGCGGGACTCTGGAAACACCATATATTTT	CASSDGRDSGNTIYF
TRBD2	TRBV7-8	NA	TRBJ2-3	TGTGCCAGCATAGACGGGGGGGCCCTTTACGGCACAGATACGCAGTATTTT	CASIDGGALYGTDTQYF
NA	TRBV19	NA	TRBJ2-1	TGTGCCAGTAGTCCCTGGGGGGAGAGCTCCTACAATGAGCAGTTCTTC	CASSPWGESSYNEQFF
NA	TRBV3-1/TRBV3-2	NA	TRBJ1-2	TGTGCCAGCAGCCCACAGTTGAGCTATGGCTACACCTTC	CASSPQLSYGYTF
TRBD1	TRBV11-2	NA	TRBJ1-6	TGTGCCAGCAGCCGCACGACAGGGTATAATTCACCCCTCCACTTT	CASSRTTGYNSPLHF
NA	TRBV25-1	NA	TRBJ2-7	TGTGCCAGCAGTGGTTTCGGGGTCCGCGAGCAGTACTTC	CASSGFGVREQYF
TRBD1	TRBV27	NA	TRBJ2-2	TGTGCCAGCAGTCAACCGACAGGGTACACCGGGGAGCTGTTTTTT	CASSQPTGYTGELFF
TRBD2	TRBV19	NA	TRBJ2-5	TGTGCCAGTAGTATGTTAGCGGGGGGCGGGGAGACCCAGTACTTC	CASSMLAGGGETQYF
TRBD2	TRBV7-6	NA	TRBJ2-1	TGTGCCAGCAGCTTAGGCTCTAGCGGGGGGGCCCGTCGTGAGCAGTTCTTC	CASSLGSSGGARREQFF
TRBD2	TRBV9	NA	TRBJ2-5	TGTGCCAGCAGCCGCGGGAGTTCAGAGACCCAGTACTTC	CASSRGSSETQYF
NA	TRBV20-1	few	TRBJ1-1	TGCAGTGCCCTTTGGCCCCCCGAAGCTTTCTTT	CSALWPPEAFF
TRBD1	TRBV9	NA	TRBJ2-7	TGTGCCAGCAGCGTAGGGGGCCCAGGGGGATACTACGAGCAGTACTTC	CASSVGGPGGYYEQYF
TRBD1	TRBV5-1	NA	TRBJ1-4	TGCGCCAGCAGCTTGAGCGCTCAGGGGACAGGGAATGAAAAACTGTTTTTT	CASSLSAQGTGNEKLFF
NA	TRBV12-3/TRBV12-4	NA	TRBJ1-1	TGTGCCAGCAGTTTTTTACAGGGCTATGAAGCTTTCTTT	CASSFLQGYEAFF
NA	TRBV9	NA	TRBJ1-2	TGTGCCAGCAGCGTAGGGGATAGGGTTCGGGGGGACTATGGCTACACCTTC	CASSVGDRVRGDYGYTF
NA	TRBV2	once	TRBJ2-7	TGTGCCAGCAGGTCGGACAGTTACGAGCAGTACTTC	CASRSDSYEQYF
NA	TRBV7-8	NA	TRBJ1-1	TGTGCCAGCAGCTACAGGGACAACTTCAGGAGGACTGAAGCTTTCTTT	CASSYRDNFRRTEAFF
NA	TRBV28	once	TRBJ1-2	TGTGCCAGCAGTTTGGGGGGGGGCCTCTATGGCTACACCTTC	CASSLGGGLYGYTF
TRBD2	TRBV6-4	NA	TRBJ2-5	TGTGCCACCGGGAGTGGTGCGTTGGGAAGCGGGGGAGCCCAAGAGACCCAGTACTTC	CATGSGALGSGGAQETQYF
NA	TRBV4-2	NA	TRBJ2-1	TGTGCCAGCAGCCAAGATCCGGGGGGCGTTGAGCAGTTCTTC	CASSQDPGGVEQFF
NA	TRBV5-4	NA	TRBJ2-7	TGTGCCAGCAGCGTCGGTCCGGGTTACGAGCAGTACTTC	CASSVGPGYEQYF
TRBD2	TRBV6-6	NA	TRBJ2-3	TGTGCCAGCAGCCCGGGGACTAGCGGATGGGGAGATACGCAGTATTTT	CASSPGTSGWGDTQYF
NA	TRBV5-1	NA	TRBJ1-1	TGCGCCAGCAGCTTGGGGGGGCGCGGGACTGAAGCTTTCTTT	CASSLGGRGTEAFF
NA	TRBV7-9	NA	TRBJ2-7	TGTGCCAGCAGCGGCCCGGGACTGGCTCGGCAGTACTTC	CASSGPGLARQYF
TRBD1	TRBV7-2	NA	TRBJ1-1	TGTGCCACCTCCCCCTGGGGACAGGCGAGGACTGAAGCTTTCTTT	CATSPWGQARTEAFF
TRBD1	TRBV4-1	NA	TRBJ2-3	TGCGCCAGCAGCCAAGATGAGGGGACAGGGAGGTGGCTAGATACGCAGTATTTT	CASSQDEGTGRWLDTQYF
NA	TRBV6-5	NA	TRBJ1-2	TGTGCCAGCAGTCCGCTTTTGGGCAGCGGCTATGGCTACACCTTC	CASSPLLGSGYGYTF
TRBD2	TRBV15	NA	TRBJ2-1	TGTGCCACCAGCTATAGCGGGGCAGTATACAATGAGCAGTTCTTC	CATSYSGAVYNEQFF
NA	TRBV19	NA	TRBJ1-2	TGTGCCAGTAGTATAGGGGGCGACTATGGCTACACCTTC	CASSIGGDYGYTF
NA	TRBV9	NA	TRBJ1-4	TGTGCCAGCAGCGTAGGTTTGCGGACAACTAATGAAAAACTGTTTTTT	CASSVGLRTTNEKLFF
NA	TRBV9	NA	TRBJ1-1	TGTGCCAGCAGCGCGCCCCAGCGGGGGGCGGGCACTGAAGCTTTCTTT	CASSAPQRGAGTEAFF
NA	TRBV6-2/TRBV6-3	NA	TRBJ2-5	TGTGCCAGCAGTTTCCTAGGCGGGGTGCAAGAGACCCAGTACTTC	CASSFLGGVQETQYF
TRBD1	TRBV28	NA	TRBJ2-7	TGTGCCAGCAGTTTACTCCCGGGACAGGGGGCCTACGAGCAGTACTTC	CASSLLPGQGAYEQYF
NA	TRBV30	NA	TRBJ2-5	TGTGCCTGGAGTGTACACGGGGAAGAGACCCAGTACTTC	CAWSVHGEETQYF
TRBD1	TRBV7-9	NA	TRBJ2-7	TGTGCCAGCAGCTTAGCCTGGACAGGGTTGGCCTACGAGCAGTACTTC	CASSLAWTGLAYEQYF
TRBD1	TRBV11-3	NA	TRBJ2-7	TGTGCCAGCAGCTCAGGACAGGGGGCATCATACGAGCAGTACTTC	CASSSGQGASYEQYF
NA	TRBV6-5	NA	TRBJ2-7	TGTGCCAGCTCCCACGGTGCGGGGAACGAGTACGAGCAGTACTTC	CASSHGAGNEYEQYF